This is a list of T cell receptor beta chains from one sample in a study of CXCR3-negative and CXCR3-positive naive CD8 T cells. TCRdb reprocessed the 5' RACE reads and keeps a single row for each CDR3 protein, giving no DNA. The listing contains several thousand distinct CDR3 sequences. What was sequenced was naive CXCR3+ CD8+ T cells from blood. The source is a human donor in good health. Some clones in this sample may be carry-over from other donors' samples. CDR3s include the opening cysteine and the closing phenylalanine or tryptophan. Only part of the rows carry a size: once, few, many, or a class if the clone is expanded.

>TRBV25-1|medium-sized|TRBJ1-1
CASSFGEGVTEAFF
>TRBV19|NA|TRBJ1-2
CASSIEMEGANTF
>TRBV7-8|medium-sized|TRBJ2-1
CASSLIARNNEQFF
>TRBV6-5|NA|TRBJ2-1
CASSYSDNNEQFF
>TRBV7-3|NA|TRBJ2-1
CASSFGGLGNEQFF
>TRBV5-1|medium-sized|TRBJ2-7
CASSDPGGETYEQYF
>TRBV6-2/TRBV6-3|NA|TRBJ2-3
CASSYEGSTDTQYF
>TRBV12-3/TRBV12-4|medium-sized|TRBJ2-7
CASSSVDRGDYEQYF
>TRBV4-2|NA|TRBJ1-1
CASSQDPGHYMNTEAFF
>TRBV12-3/TRBV12-4|NA|TRBJ2-7
CASAGTVISEQYF
>TRBV7-2|NA|TRBJ2-7
CASSLRRQATPTDEQYF
>TRBV15|NA|TRBJ2-3
CATSRTKTGAVDTQYF
>TRBV7-8|NA|TRBJ2-7
CASSLAGENEQYF
>TRBV6-5|medium-sized|TRBJ1-2
CASSQGEGFYGYTF
>TRBV20-1|medium-sized|TRBJ1-2
CRIRDRANYGYTF
>TRBV7-2|NA|TRBJ1-1
CASSPGGVEAFF
>TRBV27|medium-sized|TRBJ2-2
CASSLWDQSPSVFGGELFF
>TRBV4-1|medium-sized|TRBJ2-5
CASSQVRGYQETQYF
>TRBV29-1|NA|TRBJ1-4
CSVGDKTTNEKLFF
>TRBV29-1|NA|TRBJ2-3
CSVDGDGTDTQYF
>TRBV6-6|NA|TRBJ2-3
CASSYRGRTTDTQYF
>TRBV12-5|NA|TRBJ2-1
CASSQGGEQFF
>TRBV7-3|medium-sized|TRBJ2-3
CASSLEGARTDTQYF
>TRBV6-5|medium-sized|TRBJ1-1
CASSRIRTALGSNVNTEAFF
>TRBV28|NA|TRBJ1-6
CASSRGVTGNSPLHF
>TRBV12-3/TRBV12-4|medium-sized|TRBJ2-5
CASSLREDVETQYF
>TRBV20-1|medium-sized|TRBJ2-1
CSARRTASSYNEQFF
>TRBV5-1|medium-sized|TRBJ2-7
CASSFGAGGLYEQYF
>TRBV29-1|NA|TRBJ1-2
CSVPGQGTNYGYTF
>TRBV12-3/TRBV12-4|NA|TRBJ2-5
CASSRRTGAFSGETQYF
>TRBV28|medium-sized|TRBJ2-2
CASSSPPTSGTSGRDRYTGELFF
>TRBV20-1|medium-sized|TRBJ2-7
CSARDQAALYEQYF
>TRBV29-1|medium-sized|TRBJ2-7
CSVARTSGRYEQYF
>TRBV7-9|NA|TRBJ2-7
CASRFYMDEQYF